The 13 T cell receptor beta chains in this list originate from one sample, sequenced in a study of a mutant IDH1 vaccine in newly diagnosed glioma. These receptors lack a known antigen. The assay was immunoSEQ multiplex PCR, and TCRdb's table has in-frame clones only and misses some. The sample includes almost 85,000 clones, over 75% of them seen just once. Specified time point: week 23, last vaccination. Doses comprised 300 ug of mutant IDH1 20-mer peptide each, plus topical imiquimod. The sequencing here drew on PBMCs, taken from a glioma patient whose treatment included an IDH1 peptide vaccine. The receptors originated from a man in his thirties or forties with glioma. Some clones in this sample may be carry-over from other donors' samples.

Only one count was recorded for this clone. The chain recombines TRBV5-6 with TRBJ1-1; the D is unclear. This CDR3 spans 14 amino acids. Germline values: CDR1 SGHDT, CDR2 YYEEEE. V shed 3 bases and J shed 3 bases, with 12 bases lying between them. CDR3 amino acids: CASSWAVGDTEAFF. CDR3 DNA: TGTGCCAGCAGCTGGGCTGTGGGTGACACTGAAGCTTTCTTT.

This clone was picked up a small number of times. Here the CDR3 DNA reads TGTGCCAGCAGCTTGGGCTCACAACCCCACTATGGCTACACCTTC. Residues: CASSLGSQPHYGYTF. The V gene is TRBV5-8, the J gene TRBJ1-2; D uncertain. The CDR3 sequence is 15 residues long. Germline CDR1 reads SGHTS; CDR2 reads YDEGEE. V dropped 0 bases and J dropped 3 bases, with 12 bases sitting between them.

The CDR3 DNA follows: TGCGCCAGCAGCTTGAGAGATGTTCTGAGTGGGACGAACCGCCTCTATGGCTACACCTTC. Amino acid sequence: CASSLRDVLSGTNRLYGYTF. The V call is TRBV5-1, the J call TRBJ1-2, with D possibly being TRBD1 (5 bases). Germline lookup yields CDR1 SGHRS and CDR2 YFSETQ. This CDR3 is 20 amino acids long. The germline V and J ends were trimmed by 1 base and 4 bases, with 29 bases remaining between them.

The rearrangement links TRBV5-1 to TRBJ2-3; no definite D call. V lost 5 bases and J lost 0, with 13 bases in between. Per the germline V gene, CDR1 is SGHRS and CDR2 is YFSETQ. The CDR3 spans 15 residues. The CDR3 loop reads CASRGEVPSTDTQYF. In nucleotides, the CDR3 is TGCGCCAGCAGAGGTGAGGTTCCTAGCACAGATACGCAGTATTTT.

The genes are TRBV30 and TRBJ2-1, with TRBD2 matching 8 bases. Trimming took 3 bases from V and 6 from J; bases not matched to a gene: 4. The CDR3 is 13 residues long. Germline V gives CDR1 GTSNPN, CDR2 SVGIG (reference sequence). The CDR3 sequence is CAWSPGLANEQFF. CDR3 in DNA: TGTGCCTGGAGCCCAGGACTAGCCAATGAGCAGTTCTTC.

This chain connects TRBV5-6 to TRBJ2-6, with 8 bases fitting TRBD1. The CDR3 extends over 18 amino acids. Trimming at V came to 3 bases and at J to 0 bases, leaving 8 bases not matched to a gene. In germline, CDR1 is SGHDT, CDR2 YYEEEE. CDR3 DNA: TGTGCCAGCAGCTCTAAGACAGGGGTCTACTCTGGGGCCAACGTCCTGACTTTC. This codes for CASSSKTGVYSGANVLTF.

This sequence joins TRBV10-2 and TRBJ2-7, with D unresolved. The CDR3 consists of 13 residues. The ends were cut back, 2 bases at V and 3 bases at J, with 8 bases in the middle. The germline V gene encodes CDR1 WSHSY and CDR2 SAAADI. The CDR3 reads CASSETRVYEQYF. CDR3 sequence (DNA): TGCGCCAGCAGTGAGACAAGGGTCTACGAGCAGTACTTC.

This clone occurred a few times. J is TRBJ1-2 and V is TRBV4-2; TRBD1 is a possible D gene (5 bases). This CDR3 contains 14 residues. V lost 2 bases and J lost 6, with 13 bases in between. Per the germline V gene, CDR1 is LGHNA and CDR2 is YNFKEQ. The CDR3 region is CASSQIREGNGYTF. The CDR3, as DNA: TGTGCCAGCAGCCAAATCAGGGAGGGAAATGGCTACACCTTC.

The J gene is TRBJ2-7, the V gene TRBV30; TRBD2 is a possible D gene (6 bases). Trimming left V 4 bases short and J 3 bases short, with 25 bases between. Germline V gene lookup returns CDR1 GTSNPN and CDR2 SVGIG (reference sequence). This CDR3 has 17 residues. The CDR3 DNA reads TGTGCCTGGACCGCCTCCACCGGAGGAGAGCGGGTCTACGAGCAGTACTTC. Protein product: CAWTASTGGERVYEQYF.

The rearrangement links TRBV19 to TRBJ2-3; D is unresolved. CDR3 length: 17 residues. V dropped 5 bases and J dropped 0 bases, with 18 bases sitting between them. Germline CDR1 LNHDA, CDR2 SQIVND (reference sequence). CDR3 protein: CASSVISTGSSTDTQYF. DNA of the CDR3: TGTGCCAGTAGTGTGATCTCGACGGGTTCTAGCACAGATACGCAGTATTTT.

This clone was seen more than once but under ten times. The chain joins TRBV7-9 to TRBJ2-7, with TRBD2 as a possible D gene (5 bases). The germline gives CDR1 SEHNR, CDR2 FQNEAQ (reference sequence). V lost 1 base to trimming and J lost 7 bases, with 20 bases between them. CDR3 length equals 16 residues. The CDR3 bases are TGTGCCAGCAGCTTAGGTATAGGCCCCAGCGGCCGGGAGCAGTACTTC. Amino acid sequence: CASSLGIGPSGREQYF.

A note on this clone: The same CDR3 also results from other DNA sequences found in this sample. This chain links TRBV19 with TRBJ1-2, with no clear D. The V gene's germline CDR1 is LNHDA and CDR2 SQIVND (reference sequence). V lost 3 bases and J lost 8, with 16 bases in between. This CDR3 contains 14 residues. The CDR3 sequence: CASSISGDRGGYTF. In nucleotides, the CDR3 is TGTGCCAGTAGTATCAGCGGGGATCGCGGGGGCTACACCTTC.

V usage is TRBV28 and J usage is TRBJ1-6; no clear D. CDR1 is MDHEN, CDR2 SYDVKM, per germline. The V end lost 7 bases, the J end lost 10 bases, and 17 bases lay between the germline ends. The CDR3 runs 14 residues. CDR3 protein: CASTLSSYGSPLHF. CDR3 DNA: TGTGCCAGCACCCTGAGCTCATACGGCTCACCCCTCCACTTT.